This T cell receptor beta chain comes out of a study of cytomegalovirus exposure and HLA in healthy donors. Comments on this clone: Its antigen is still unknown.

Generated by immunoSEQ multiplex PCR, the TCRdb table keeps only in-frame clones and is missing some. This sample has roughly 52,000 clones, with roughly 93% found just once. Trimming removed 3 bases at V and 2 bases at J, with 14 bases between. The germline V gene has CDR1 GTSNPN and CDR2 SVGIG (reference sequence). The CDR3 covers 15 residues. Whole-study findings and limits: Reportedly, cytomegalovirus status was diagnosed with high sensitivity and specificity. The study recorded more than 150 TCR beta chains that were cytomegalovirus-associated.

The donors belonged to the approximately 120-subject validation cohort, separate from the roughly 710-subject first cohort. This TCR was sampled from a woman in her late teens or twenties in good health and CMV-seropositive. The sample taken for sequencing was PBMCs. The chain combines TRBV30 with TRBJ1-5; D gene unclear. This CDR3 is CAWSSYGGGNQPQHF. The CDR3 coding sequence is TGTGCCTGGAGCTCATATGGAGGTGGCAATCAGCCCCAGCATTTT.